This T cell receptor (beta chain) was profiled in a study of blood T cell repertoires in COVID-19. Study-level information: PBMCs, B-cell-depleted T cells, or T cells were the source of the cDNA or gDNA that made up the material.

In the original analysis: By means of reference gene primer amplification, nucleated cell counts were estimated. This table comes from immunoSEQ multiplex PCR, and its TCRdb copy is limited to in-frame clones, with some not included. The V and J calls and the clone size are those of that table, but D and trimming were determined from the DNA. Of approximately 210,000 clones listed, 86% are singletons. Germline lookup yields CDR1 WNHNN and CDR2 SYGVQD (reference sequence). The CDR3 contains 13 residues. Trimming shortened V by 2 bases and J by 11 bases, and 14 bases separated the two germline ends. The sample comprised peripheral blood. The gene calls are TRBV10-1 and TRBJ2-3; tentative D call: TRBD1 (6 bases). The receptor's source is a woman aged 70-85 years with acute or convalescent COVID-19. Written as DNA, the CDR3 is TGCGCCAGCAGTGAGGCACGGGACACCCTGCAGTATTTT. It encodes CASSEARDTLQYF.